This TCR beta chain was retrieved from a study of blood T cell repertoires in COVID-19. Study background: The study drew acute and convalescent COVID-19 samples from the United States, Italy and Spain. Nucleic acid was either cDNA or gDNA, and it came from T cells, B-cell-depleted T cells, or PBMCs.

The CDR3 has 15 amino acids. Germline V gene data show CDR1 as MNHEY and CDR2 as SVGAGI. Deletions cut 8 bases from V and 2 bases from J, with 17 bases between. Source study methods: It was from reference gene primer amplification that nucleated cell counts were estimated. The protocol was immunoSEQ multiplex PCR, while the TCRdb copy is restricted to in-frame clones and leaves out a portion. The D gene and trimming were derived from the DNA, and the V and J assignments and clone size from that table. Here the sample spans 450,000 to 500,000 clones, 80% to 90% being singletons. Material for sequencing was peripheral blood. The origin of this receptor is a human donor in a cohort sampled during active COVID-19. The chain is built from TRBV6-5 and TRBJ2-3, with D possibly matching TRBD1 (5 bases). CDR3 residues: CASLTQVGSTDTQYF. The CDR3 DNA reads TGTGCCAGCCTCACACAGGTTGGGTCCACAGATACGCAGTATTTT.